Presented here are 21 T cell receptor beta chains from one specimen sequenced in a study of cytomegalovirus exposure and HLA in healthy donors. PCR employed 60 Vbeta and 13 Jbeta primers. This table comes from immunoSEQ multiplex PCR, and its TCRdb copy is limited to in-frame clones, with some not included. The table shows approximately 160,000 clones, with 60% to 75% occurring only once. The source material was PBMCs. The receptors derive from a woman in her forties or fifties in good health and CMV-seropositive.

The genes are TRBV4-1 and TRBJ1-3; D remains unclear. This CDR3 has 18 residues. Between the trimmed V and J ends, which lost 0 bases and 0 bases, there was a span of 15 bases. Germline V gene lookup returns CDR1 MGHRA and CDR2 YSYEKL. CDR3 sequence: CASSQDRAGFGSGNTIYF. For the CDR3, the DNA is TGCGCCAGCAGCCAAGACCGCGCGGGTTTCGGCTCTGGAAACACCATATATTTT.

The chain carries TRBV6-5 and TRBJ2-7; the D gene is possibly TRBD1 (6 bases). Trimming stripped 10 bases from V and 3 bases from J, with 19 bases between. CDR3 length: 14 amino acids. Germline V lookup: CDR1 MNHEY, CDR2 SVGAGI. The CDR3 reads CATRMTGTNYEQYF. DNA of the CDR3: TGTGCCACCCGCATGACGGGGACAAACTACGAGCAGTACTTC.

In its sample, this clone was seen many times. The chain links TRBV10-3 to TRBJ1-2, with 8 bases matching TRBD1. The CDR3 consists of 15 residues. The V segment lost 4 bases and the J segment 4 bases; nucleotides outside the gene matches: 8. The germline V gene encodes CDR1 ENHRY and CDR2 SYGVKD. CDR3 residues: CAISAPGTGSYGYTF. The CDR3 bases are TGTGCCATCAGTGCACCCGGGACAGGCAGCTATGGCTACACCTTC.

J is TRBJ1-2 and V is TRBV2; tentatively, D is TRBD1 (5 bases). Germline V lookup: CDR1 SNHLY, CDR2 FYNNEI. The CDR3 covers 12 residues. V was shortened by 8 bases and J by 4 bases, with 11 bases between the two germline ends. The CDR3 DNA sequence: TGTGCCAGCCGGGAGGGGCCCTATGGCTACACCTTC. It encodes CASREGPYGYTF.

The rearrangement uses TRBV5-4 and TRBJ1-4, with D perhaps matching TRBD1 (5 bases). CDR3 length equals 16 residues. Germline-derived CDR1 and CDR2 are SGHNT and YYREEE (reference sequence). Trimming stripped 4 bases from V and 3 bases from J, with 16 bases between. The CDR3: CASSREGLRANEKLFF. The CDR3 DNA reads as TGTGCCAGCAGCCGGGAGGGGCTTAGGGCTAATGAAAAACTGTTTTTT. Variable domain in full (rest from reference TRBV5-4 and TRBJ1-4): ETGVTQSPTHLIKTRGQQVTLRCSSQSGHNTVSWYQQALGQGPQFIFQYYREEENGRGNFPPRFSGLQFPNYSSELNVNALELDDSALYLCASSREGLRANEKLFFGSGTQLSVL.

V usage is TRBV6-5 and J usage is TRBJ2-4; 7 bases align to TRBD1. V lost 6 bases and J lost 3; bases outside the gene matches: 5. CDR1 and CDR2 (germline): MNHEY, SVGAGI. The CDR3 loop spans 14 amino acids. The CDR3, as DNA: TGTGCCAGCAGAGGGGCAGGGGGCAAAAACATTCAGTACTTC. Residues: CASRGAGGKNIQYF.

The chain has TRBV6-1 and TRBJ2-2; 9 bases agree with TRBD2. This CDR3 has 15 residues. After removal of 4 bases from V and 1 base from J, the junction contained 1 base not matched to a gene. CDR1 is MNHNS, CDR2 SASEGT, per germline. DNA of the CDR3: TGTGCCAGCAGTGCGACTAGCGGGAACACCGGGGAGCTGTTTTTT. Translated: CASSATSGNTGELFF.

This chain links TRBV7-6 with TRBJ1-1; 8 bases line up with TRBD1. The length of the CDR3 is 13 residues. The V gene end was trimmed by 4 bases and the J gene end by 4 bases; junction bases not matched to a gene: 2. Germline loops: CDR1 SGHVS, CDR2 FNYEAQ. CDR3 protein: CASSWTGPTEAFF. CDR3 nucleotides: TGTGCCAGCAGCTGGACAGGGCCCACTGAAGCTTTCTTT.

The chain links TRBV7-2 to TRBJ1-5; the match to TRBD1 covers 7 bases. This CDR3 contains 13 residues. J gave up 4 bases and V 5 bases, and 2 bases lay outside the gene matches. CDR1 is SGHTA and CDR2 is FQGNSA in the germline V gene. The CDR3 spells CASSPQGNQPQHF. In nucleotides, the CDR3 is TGTGCCAGCAGCCCACAGGGGAATCAGCCCCAGCATTTT.

This clone occurred a few times. This sequence joins TRBV5-1 and TRBJ1-1, with D unresolved. V was clipped by 1 base and J by 1 base, with 8 bases between them. Germline V lookup: CDR1 SGHRS, CDR2 YFSETQ. The CDR3 spans 14 residues. This CDR3 reads CASSLWGGNTEAFF. The CDR3 DNA follows: TGCGCCAGCAGCTTGTGGGGAGGGAACACTGAAGCTTTCTTT. Drawing the rest from reference TRBV5-1 and TRBJ1-1, the complete variable domain is KAGVTQTPRYLIKTRGQQVTLSCSPISGHRSVSWYQQTPGQGLQFLFEYFSETQRNKGNFPGRFSGRQFSNSRSEMNVSTLELGDSALYLCASSLWGGNTEAFFGQGTRLTVV.

The sample holds a few counts of this clone. The chain is built from TRBV4-2 and TRBJ2-3; 11 nucleotides agree with TRBD1. The ends lost 0 bases at V and 6 bases at J; junction bases unmatched: 5. The CDR3 is made up of 16 amino acids. CDR1 is LGHNA and CDR2 is YNFKEQ in the germline V gene. As DNA, the CDR3 is TGTGCCAGCAGCCAAGATCAGGGACAGGGGGTGGATACGCAGTATTTT. Its protein is CASSQDQGQGVDTQYF.

This chain joins TRBV5-1 and TRBJ2-1; 7 positions match TRBD2. This CDR3 region has 12 residues. Losses at the gene ends were 3 bases for V and 9 bases for J; bases not matched to a gene: 3. Looked up from germline, CDR1 is SGHRS and CDR2 is YFSETQ. This CDR3 is CASSSGEGEQFF. CDR3 coding DNA: TGCGCCAGCAGCTCGGGGGAGGGTGAGCAGTTCTTC.

The chain joins TRBV9 to TRBJ2-1; TRBD2 aligns across 8 bases. In germline, CDR1 is SGDLS, CDR2 YYNGEE. CDR3 length: 15 amino acids. Germline trimming cut 4 bases from V and 3 bases from J; bases unmatched to any gene: 6. The CDR3 region is CASSPERGIYNEQFF. The DNA of the CDR3 is TGTGCCAGCAGCCCGGAGCGGGGGATCTACAATGAGCAGTTCTTC.

This rearrangement joins TRBV21-1 to TRBJ1-2; the D segment call TRBD1 is taken from the table without a DNA check. TRBV21-1 is labeled a pseudogene. The CDR3 spans 11 residues. The CDR3 coding sequence is TGTGCCAGCCACGTACCGTCAGGGGGTACCTTC. It encodes CASHVPSGGTF.

This rearrangement joins TRBV30 to TRBJ1-2; D ambiguous. CDR3 length: 12 residues. CDR1 and CDR2 (germline): GTSNPN, SVGIG (reference sequence). V was clipped by 2 bases and J by 0 bases, with 4 bases between them. CDR3 residues: CAWSQANYGYTF. As DNA, the CDR3 is TGTGCCTGGAGTCAGGCTAACTATGGCTACACCTTC.

This clone was counted a single time. The chain combines TRBV5-4 with TRBJ2-1, with TRBD1 as a possible D gene (5 bases). V shed 3 bases and J shed 6 bases, with 13 bases lying between them. The CDR3 runs to 14 residues. Germline CDR1 and CDR2: SGHNT and YYREEE (reference sequence). Here the CDR3 DNA reads TGTGCCAGCAGCTCGACACAGGACGGCAATGAGCAGTTCTTC. It codes for CASSSTQDGNEQFF.

The chain employs TRBV11-3 and TRBJ2-1; D gene ambiguous. V lost 0 bases, J lost 4 bases, and 4 bases lay in between. The CDR3 has 13 amino acids. The germline V gene encodes CDR1 SGHNT and CDR2 YENEEA. CDR3 nucleotides: TGTGCCAGCAGCTTAGACCAGTACAATGAGCAGTTCTTC. Translated: CASSLDQYNEQFF.

The chain employs TRBV6-5 and TRBJ2-2; the match to TRBD1 covers 7 bases. This CDR3 has 16 amino acids. Germline V gives CDR1 MNHEY, CDR2 SVGAGI. V lost 1 base and J lost 4; bases outside the gene matches: 6. The CDR3 region has the DNA TGTGCCAGCAGTTACTGGGCAGGGGACAGCACCGGGGAGCTGTTTTTT. Encoded protein: CASSYWAGDSTGELFF.

The chain is built from TRBV6-6 and TRBJ2-5, with TRBD1 matching 9 bases. Trimming cost V 2 bases and J 5 bases; bases outside gene matches: 9. CDR3 length: 16 residues. In germline, CDR1 is MNHNY, CDR2 SVGAGI (reference sequence). The DNA of the CDR3 is TGTGCCAGCAGTTACCCGGGGACAGGGACCGAGGAGACCCAGTACTTC. This encodes CASSYPGTGTEETQYF.

The rearrangement links TRBV6-1 to TRBJ1-1; D is unclear. Trimming left V 7 bases short and J 0 bases short, with 9 bases between. There are 13 residues in the CDR3. Per the germline V gene, CDR1 is MNHNS and CDR2 is SASEGT. This CDR3 is CASTTKVNTEAFF. CDR3 DNA sequence: TGTGCCAGCACTACTAAGGTGAACACTGAAGCTTTCTTT.

V is TRBV27 and J is TRBJ1-6, with a possible D match to TRBD1 (5 bases). This CDR3 has 12 amino acids. Trimming pared 6 bases from V and 15 bases from J, leaving 15 bases between. The germline V gene has CDR1 MNHEY and CDR2 SMNVEV (reference sequence). CDR3: CASRKSGGLLHF. The CDR3 DNA follows: TGTGCCAGCAGAAAAAGCGGGGGTCTCCTCCACTTT.